This is a list of T cell receptor beta chains from one sample in a study of cytomegalovirus exposure and HLA in healthy donors. Using immunoSEQ multiplex PCR, the repertoire was profiled, and TCRdb retains in-frame clones only, with some absent. The top ten hold 1.5% to 2% of the sample, which has 120,000 or so clones, roughly 89% seen once. Sequenced: PBMCs. All receptors derive from a woman aged 18 to 35 in good health and CMV-seronegative. Each CDR3 is given with its conserved first and last residue. The order of the fields is V gene, D gene, CDR3 length, clone size, J gene, CDR3 DNA, CDR3 protein. A D gene is named only where the DNA matches it firmly. Not all rows give a size; the values are once, few, many and, for expanded clones, a class.

V gene: TRBV4-2
D gene: TRBD2
CDR3 length: 15
clone size: few
J gene: TRBJ2-3
CDR3 DNA: TGTGCCAGCAGGCACGGGACTAGCGAGACAGATACGCAGTATTTT
CDR3 protein: CASRHGTSETDTQYF

V gene: TRBV15
D gene: -
CDR3 length: 14
clone size: -
J gene: TRBJ2-2
CDR3 DNA: TGTGCCACCAGCAGAGTCTCGGACACCGGGGAGCTGTTTTTT
CDR3 protein: CATSRVSDTGELFF

V gene: TRBV19
D gene: TRBD2
CDR3 length: 14
clone size: -
J gene: TRBJ2-7
CDR3 DNA: TGTGCCAGTAGTACCGGGACTAGCGGGTACGAGCAGTACTTC
CDR3 protein: CASSTGTSGYEQYF

V gene: TRBV11-3
D gene: -
CDR3 length: 13
clone size: -
J gene: TRBJ2-7
CDR3 DNA: TGTGCCAGCAGCTCGGGACATCCCTACGAGCAGTACTTC
CDR3 protein: CASSSGHPYEQYF

V gene: TRBV5-5
D gene: TRBD1
CDR3 length: 16
clone size: -
J gene: TRBJ1-5
CDR3 DNA: TGTGCCAGCAGCTTGGGGTCAGGGGGCCTGGGGCAGCCCCAGCATTTT
CDR3 protein: CASSLGSGGLGQPQHF

V gene: TRBV30
D gene: TRBD1
CDR3 length: 14
clone size: once
J gene: TRBJ2-7
CDR3 DNA: TGTGCCTGGAGCAGGGGGACAGAATCCTACGAGCAGTACTTC
CDR3 protein: CAWSRGTESYEQYF

V gene: TRBV5-4
D gene: -
CDR3 length: 15
clone size: -
J gene: TRBJ1-2
CDR3 DNA: TGTGCCAGCAGCTTGTTACAACAAGTTAACTATGGCTACACCTTC
CDR3 protein: CASSLLQQVNYGYTF

V gene: TRBV27
D gene: -
CDR3 length: 13
clone size: once
J gene: TRBJ1-5
CDR3 DNA: TGTGCCAGCAGTTCCCGGGGGGAACAGCCCCAGCATTTT
CDR3 protein: CASSSRGEQPQHF

V gene: TRBV15
D gene: -
CDR3 length: 13
clone size: few
J gene: TRBJ1-1
CDR3 DNA: TGTGCCACCAGCAGAGATCGCGGGGAGGAAGCTTTCTTT
CDR3 protein: CATSRDRGEEAFF

V gene: TRBV10-1
D gene: -
CDR3 length: 14
clone size: -
J gene: TRBJ2-2
CDR3 DNA: TGCGCCAGCAGTGACGCGGCGAACACCGGGGAGCTGTTTTTT
CDR3 protein: CASSDAANTGELFF

V gene: TRBV5-1
D gene: -
CDR3 length: 14
clone size: -
J gene: TRBJ1-2
CDR3 DNA: TGCGCCAGCAGTCGAGACAGGAACTACTATGGCTACACCTTC
CDR3 protein: CASSRDRNYYGYTF

V gene: TRBV7-8
D gene: -
CDR3 length: 13
clone size: -
J gene: TRBJ1-1
CDR3 DNA: TGTGCCAGCAGCTTAGGGGGAGGAACTGAAGCTTTCTTT
CDR3 protein: CASSLGGGTEAFF

V gene: TRBV2
D gene: -
CDR3 length: 15
clone size: -
J gene: TRBJ2-7
CDR3 DNA: TGTGCCAGCAGTGGGGCGGGGAGGATCTCCTACGAGCAGTACTTC
CDR3 protein: CASSGAGRISYEQYF

V gene: TRBV5-8
D gene: TRBD1
CDR3 length: 14
clone size: -
J gene: TRBJ1-5
CDR3 DNA: TGTGCCAGCAGCTGGGGGACAGGGAATCAGCCCCAGCATTTT
CDR3 protein: CASSWGTGNQPQHF

V gene: TRBV4-2
D gene: TRBD1
CDR3 length: 15
clone size: -
J gene: TRBJ1-4
CDR3 DNA: TGTGCCAGCAGCCGGCGAAGGGGGCAAAATGAAAAACTGTTTTTT
CDR3 protein: CASSRRRGQNEKLFF

V gene: TRBV7-3
D gene: TRBD1
CDR3 length: 15
clone size: -
J gene: TRBJ2-2
CDR3 DNA: TGTGCCAGCAGCTCGGGACAGGCGGGCACCGGGGAGCTGTTTTTT
CDR3 protein: CASSSGQAGTGELFF

V gene: TRBV6-1
D gene: -
CDR3 length: 15
clone size: -
J gene: TRBJ1-5
CDR3 DNA: TGTGCCAGCAGTGAAAGCAGGGGCTGGAATCAGCCCCAGCATTTT
CDR3 protein: CASSESRGWNQPQHF

V gene: TRBV19
D gene: TRBD2
CDR3 length: 17
clone size: -
J gene: TRBJ2-2
CDR3 DNA: TGTGCCAGTAGTATTCTTTCGGGAGCGGGGGAAAACGGGGAGCTGTTTTTT
CDR3 protein: CASSILSGAGENGELFF

V gene: TRBV7-2
D gene: TRBD1
CDR3 length: 14
clone size: -
J gene: TRBJ1-4
CDR3 DNA: TGTGCCAGCAGCCCCAGGGGGACTAATGAAAAACTGTTTTTT
CDR3 protein: CASSPRGTNEKLFF

V gene: TRBV7-2
D gene: -
CDR3 length: 17
clone size: -
J gene: TRBJ1-2
CDR3 DNA: TGTGCCAGCAGCCTCCAATGGGACACCGATTTGGGCTATGGCTACACCTTC
CDR3 protein: CASSLQWDTDLGYGYTF

V gene: TRBV2
D gene: -
CDR3 length: 13
clone size: -
J gene: TRBJ1-1
CDR3 DNA: TGTGCCAGCAGCGTAACAGGGTTCTCTGAAGCTTTCTTT
CDR3 protein: CASSVTGFSEAFF

V gene: TRBV27
D gene: TRBD2
CDR3 length: 14
clone size: -
J gene: TRBJ2-1
CDR3 DNA: TGTGCCAGCGCGGGACTAGCGGACCTCAATGAGCAGTTCTTC
CDR3 protein: CASAGLADLNEQFF

V gene: TRBV30
D gene: -
CDR3 length: 14
clone size: -
J gene: TRBJ1-5
CDR3 DNA: TGTGCCTGGAGTGTAGGGGGGGCCGATCAGCCCCAGCATTTT
CDR3 protein: CAWSVGGADQPQHF

V gene: TRBV30
D gene: -
CDR3 length: 13
clone size: -
J gene: TRBJ2-2
CDR3 DNA: TGTGCCTGGAGTGTACAGGTTGTCGGGGAGCTGTTTTTT
CDR3 protein: CAWSVQVVGELFF

V gene: TRBV27
D gene: -
CDR3 length: 11
clone size: -
J gene: TRBJ2-3
CDR3 DNA: TGTGCCAGCAGATACACAGATACGCAGTATTTT
CDR3 protein: CASRYTDTQYF

V gene: TRBV7-8
D gene: TRBD2
CDR3 length: 16
clone size: -
J gene: TRBJ2-1
CDR3 DNA: TGTGCCAGCAGCTTAATGGTAGCGGGAGGGTACAATGAGCAGTTCTTC
CDR3 protein: CASSLMVAGGYNEQFF

V gene: TRBV18
D gene: -
CDR3 length: 17
clone size: -
J gene: TRBJ2-3
CDR3 DNA: TGTGCCAGCTCACCGATTAGGGGTGGGGCCAGCACAGATACGCAGTATTTT
CDR3 protein: CASSPIRGGASTDTQYF

V gene: TRBV6-1
D gene: -
CDR3 length: 13
clone size: -
J gene: TRBJ2-1
CDR3 DNA: TGTGCCAGCACCCGGGACAAGGTCCATGAGCAGTTCTTC
CDR3 protein: CASTRDKVHEQFF

V gene: TRBV7-2
D gene: -
CDR3 length: 15
clone size: -
J gene: TRBJ2-7
CDR3 DNA: TGTGCCAGCAGCTCTCAACAGGGTCTTACCTACGAGCAGTACTTC
CDR3 protein: CASSSQQGLTYEQYF

V gene: TRBV19
D gene: TRBD1
CDR3 length: 16
clone size: -
J gene: TRBJ2-7
CDR3 DNA: TGTGCCAGTAGTATGGGACAGGCGACTAGCTCCTACGAGCAGTACTTC
CDR3 protein: CASSMGQATSSYEQYF

V gene: TRBV2
D gene: -
CDR3 length: 15
clone size: -
J gene: TRBJ2-3
CDR3 DNA: TGTGCCAGCAGCTCCCGGGGACAAGCCACAGATACGCAGTATTTT
CDR3 protein: CASSSRGQATDTQYF

V gene: TRBV5-1
D gene: TRBD2
CDR3 length: 17
clone size: few
J gene: TRBJ2-2
CDR3 DNA: TGCGCCAGCAGCGGGACGGGACTAGCAACGAACACCGGGGAGCTGTTTTTT
CDR3 protein: CASSGTGLATNTGELFF

V gene: TRBV9
D gene: -
CDR3 length: 13
clone size: -
J gene: TRBJ2-3
CDR3 DNA: TGTGCCAGCAGCGCGCAGGGAACAGATACGCAGTATTTT
CDR3 protein: CASSAQGTDTQYF

V gene: TRBV5-1
D gene: TRBD1
CDR3 length: 16
clone size: -
J gene: TRBJ1-3
CDR3 DNA: TGCGCCAGCAGCTTGGTAGGGGGCGAGTTTGGAAACACCATATATTTT
CDR3 protein: CASSLVGGEFGNTIYF

V gene: TRBV5-1
D gene: -
CDR3 length: 12
clone size: -
J gene: TRBJ1-1
CDR3 DNA: TGCGCCAGCAGCCCTACGGGGGTTGAAGCTTTCTTT
CDR3 protein: CASSPTGVEAFF

V gene: TRBV5-8
D gene: -
CDR3 length: 15
clone size: once
J gene: TRBJ1-6
CDR3 DNA: TGTGCCAGCAGCTACGGGACAATCAAGAATTCACCCCTCCACTTT
CDR3 protein: CASSYGTIKNSPLHF

V gene: TRBV27
D gene: TRBD1
CDR3 length: 17
clone size: -
J gene: TRBJ2-2
CDR3 DNA: TGTGCCAGCAGTTTAGAGTCCGGGACAGACTCCACCGGGGAGCTGTTTTTT
CDR3 protein: CASSLESGTDSTGELFF

V gene: TRBV18
D gene: -
CDR3 length: 17
clone size: -
J gene: TRBJ1-3
CDR3 DNA: TGTGCCAGCTCACCGATATTCAGGGGAGACTCTGGAAACACCATATATTTT
CDR3 protein: CASSPIFRGDSGNTIYF

V gene: TRBV30
D gene: -
CDR3 length: 16
clone size: once
J gene: TRBJ2-1
CDR3 DNA: TGTGCCTGGAGGGGCGGCTGGACTTCCTCCTACAATGAGCAGTTCTTC
CDR3 protein: CAWRGGWTSSYNEQFF

V gene: TRBV2
D gene: TRBD1
CDR3 length: 13
clone size: once
J gene: TRBJ1-2
CDR3 DNA: TGTGCCAGCAGTGAAGCCAGGGGGGATGGCTACACCTTC
CDR3 protein: CASSEARGDGYTF

V gene: TRBV18
D gene: -
CDR3 length: 15
clone size: -
J gene: TRBJ2-5
CDR3 DNA: TGTGCCAGCTCACCAAGAGCGGGTCTCCAAGAGACCCAGTACTTC
CDR3 protein: CASSPRAGLQETQYF

V gene: TRBV5-6
D gene: TRBD1
CDR3 length: 12
clone size: -
J gene: TRBJ2-2
CDR3 DNA: TGTGCCAGCAGCACAGGGGCCGGGGAGCTGTTTTTT
CDR3 protein: CASSTGAGELFF

V gene: TRBV4-2
D gene: TRBD2
CDR3 length: 16
clone size: few
J gene: TRBJ2-7
CDR3 DNA: TGTGCCAGCAGCCCATCCGGGACTAGCGGCACCTACGAGCAGTACTTC
CDR3 protein: CASSPSGTSGTYEQYF